The text below deals with one T cell receptor (beta chain). Its cognate antigen is unknown. The entry originates in a study of cytomegalovirus exposure and HLA in healthy donors. Study-level results: The Asian-associated ancestry cluster reportedly had fewer N-insertions than the roughly 720-donor mean in a later analysis.

PCR involved 60 Vbeta and 13 Jbeta primers. The assay was immunoSEQ multiplex PCR, and TCRdb's table has in-frame clones only and misses some. The sample has under 150,000 clones; about 63% are singletons. CDR3 length: 13 amino acids. Looked up from germline, CDR1 is SGDLS and CDR2 is YYNGEE. V dropped 0 bases and J dropped 10; count of bases not matched to a gene: 3. This rearrangement joins TRBV9 to TRBJ1-4; 7 bases are a match to TRBD1. This clonotype was obtained from a man aged 30-40 years in good health and CMV-seropositive. The sample taken for sequencing was PBMCs. CDR3 DNA sequence: TGTGCCAGCAGCGTAGACAGGGGAGGAAAACTGTTTTTT. Its translation is CASSVDRGGKLFF.